This T cell receptor beta chain was observed in a study of human T cells and chemical hapten exposure. Study context: Per-sample TCR yields varied mainly from small pooled library volume differences.

Germline-derived CDR1 and CDR2 are MNHEY and SMNVEV (reference sequence). With 4 bases clipped from V and 8 bases from J, the junction kept 6 bases outside the gene matches. The CDR3 loop spans 13 amino acids. This clonotype has a handful of counts. Time point: pre-sensitization, week 0. Treatment here: therapeutic diphenylcyclopropenone sensitization with weekly scalp DPC. From whole blood left unfractionated, total RNA was extracted. During construction of the library, unique molecular identifiers were attached to individual cDNA molecules for quantitative, reproducible TCR counting. In the authors' methods: Samples contained a median of approximately 100,000 TCRs, with a range of about 23,224 to 700,000. TCRdb re-analysed the RACE reads in MiXCR, keeping a single row per CDR3 protein. For this entry, the V and J calls and clone size follow TCRdb and not the study's own pipeline. Seen here are approximately 57,000 distinct CDR3 sequences, 9.5% to 10% observed once, and the top ten hold 8% to 10%.

The source was whole blood, collected in connection with sensitization to the hapten diphenylcyclopropenone (DPC). The receptor was derived from a man aged 35-49 years with alopecia areata. Some clones in this sample may be carry-over from other donors' samples. The genes are TRBV27 and TRBJ1-2; 8 positions agree with TRBD1. CDR3 in amino acids: CASSSRTGRGYTF. CDR3 bases: TGTGCCAGCAGTTCCCGGACAGGGAGAGGCTACACCTTC.